Following are 13 T cell receptor beta chains from one sample sequenced in a study of immune evolution from preneoplasia to lung adenocarcinoma. Sequencing was performed with immunoSEQ multiplex PCR; in TCRdb, only in-frame clones are kept and a portion is missing. Of about 11,000 clones in the sample, 78% were seen once. The specimen was FFPE minimally invasive lung adenocarcinoma tissue. Receptors originate from a person aged 55-80 years with lung adenocarcinoma.

This rearrangement joins TRBV19 to TRBJ1-1; D gene ambiguous. CDR1 LNHDA and CDR2 SQIVND come from the germline V gene (reference sequence). The CDR3 covers 13 residues. Trimming took 9 bases from V and 0 from J, leaving 11 bases between them. CDR3 DNA sequence: TGTGCCAGCTCTAGCTCGATGAACACTGAAGCTTTCTTT. Protein: CASSSSMNTEAFF.

This chain joins TRBV30 and TRBJ2-7, with TRBD2 identical over 8 bases. The germline V gene has CDR1 GTSNPN and CDR2 SVGIG (reference sequence). Losses at the gene ends were 1 base for V and 2 bases for J; bases not matched to a gene: 10. This CDR3 has 16 amino acids. CDR3 nucleotides: TGTGCCTGGAGTGACTCACCGGGGGGGCGTACCTACGAGCAGTACTTC. Translation: CAWSDSPGGRTYEQYF.

The rearrangement uses TRBV4-1 and TRBJ2-5; 16 bases match TRBD2. Germline trimming cut 4 bases from V and 3 bases from J; bases unmatched to any gene: 14. The CDR3 has 20 residues. Germline CDR1 and CDR2: MGHRA and YSYEKL. The DNA of the CDR3 is TGCGCCAGCAGCCGGGTCCCGGGACTAGCGGGAGGGCCGAGTGAAGAGACCCAGTACTTC. Amino acid sequence: CASSRVPGLAGGPSEETQYF.

This clone was counted a single time. This chain links TRBV6-6 with TRBJ2-1, with D possibly TRBD2 on 5 matching bases. The germline gives CDR1 MNHNY, CDR2 SVGAGI (reference sequence). The CDR3 consists of 13 residues. Trimming stripped 6 bases from V and 6 bases from J, with 12 bases between. The CDR3 sequence is CASRPGSPNEQFF. CDR3 DNA: TGTGCCAGCAGGCCGGGAAGTCCCAATGAGCAGTTCTTC.

There are a few counts of this clone. This sequence joins TRBV6-6 and TRBJ1-3; D unresolved. The germline V and J ends were trimmed by 7 bases and 4 bases, with 11 bases remaining between them. This CDR3 has 13 residues. Germline values: CDR1 MNHNY, CDR2 SVGAGI (reference sequence). The CDR3 DNA reads TGTGCCAGCACCCAGATTCAGGGAAACACCATATATTTT. It translates to CASTQIQGNTIYF.

V gene TRBV28 combines with J gene TRBJ2-7; tentatively, D is TRBD1 or TRBD2 (5 bases each). There are 14 residues in the CDR3. V lost 4 bases to trimming and J lost 3 bases, with 13 bases between them. Looked up from germline, CDR1 is MDHEN and CDR2 is SYDVKM. As DNA, the CDR3 is TGTGCCAGCAGTTCGGGGACCGCTGTCTACGAGCAGTACTTC. Translating it yields CASSSGTAVYEQYF.

The chain uses TRBV6-5 and TRBJ1-4; a possible D gene is TRBD1 (5 bases). The CDR3 runs 15 residues. Trimming removed 6 bases at V and 4 bases at J, with 15 bases between. Germline CDR1 MNHEY, CDR2 SVGAGI. For the CDR3, the DNA is TGTGCCAGCAGCCGTTGGGGGTCCGATAATGAAAAACTGTTTTTT. Its translation is CASSRWGSDNEKLFF.

This chain links TRBV9 with TRBJ2-3; D possibly corresponds to TRBD1 (6 bases). Germline V gene sequence: CDR1 SGDLS, CDR2 YYNGEE. V lost 0 bases and J lost 3, with 14 bases in between. There are 16 residues in the CDR3. The CDR3 DNA reads as TGTGCCAGCAGCGTAGAGGCTGGGGGCACTACAGATACGCAGTATTTT. This gives the protein CASSVEAGGTTDTQYF. The entire variable domain, with the rest obtained from reference TRBV9 and TRBJ2-3, is as follows: DSGVTQTPKHLITATGQRVTLRCSPRSGDLSVYWYQQSLDQGLQFLIQYYNGEERAKGNILERFSAQQFPDLHSELNLSSLELGDSALYFCASSVEAGGTTDTQYFGPGTRLTVL.

The chain carries TRBV6-4 and TRBJ2-1, with 7 bases lining up with TRBD2. Germline V gives CDR1 MRHNA, CDR2 SNTAGT. The CDR3 is 15 residues long. V dropped 5 bases and J dropped 6; count of bases not matched to a gene: 10. Written as DNA, the CDR3 is TGTGCCAGCAGTCTAGCGGAGGATGGGGGCAATGAGCAGTTCTTC. It yields the protein CASSLAEDGGNEQFF.

The chain recombines TRBV7-2 with TRBJ2-7, with D perhaps matching TRBD1 or TRBD2 (6 bases each). The germline V gene has CDR1 SGHTA and CDR2 FQGNSA. This CDR3 has 14 amino acids. V was pared by 5 bases and J by 0 bases, with 11 bases between. The CDR3 region is CASSPRGVSYEQYF. The CDR3 DNA reads as TGTGCCAGCAGCCCGAGGGGGGTCTCCTACGAGCAGTACTTC.

The rearrangement uses TRBV5-8 and TRBJ2-7; tentatively, D is TRBD2 (6 bases). Per germline, CDR1 SGHTS and CDR2 YDEGEE. Trimming took off 4 bases at V and 6 bases at J, with 20 bases between the two ends. This CDR3 has 15 residues. CDR3 in DNA: TGTGCCAGCAGCATCACTCCGGGACTGGGCACCGAGCAGTACTTC. Translated: CASSITPGLGTEQYF.

The rearrangement joins TRBV7-9 to TRBJ2-2, with a possible D match to TRBD1 (5 bases). Trimming removed 6 bases at V and 0 bases at J, with 8 bases between. The length of the CDR3 is 14 residues. CDR1 and CDR2 from the germline V gene are SEHNR and FQNEAQ (reference sequence). The CDR3 coding sequence is TGTGCCAGCAGTGGACACCCGAACACCGGGGAGCTGTTTTTT. It codes for CASSGHPNTGELFF.

This clone occurred a few times. The chain joins TRBV30 to TRBJ1-2; 9 bases fit TRBD1. Germline CDR1 and CDR2: GTSNPN and SVGIG (reference sequence). The CDR3 loop spans 13 amino acids. V lost 0 bases and J lost 12; bases outside the gene matches: 8. The CDR3 DNA is TGTGCCTGGAGTGTGATAAACAGGGGGCTTCACACCTTC. It encodes CAWSVINRGLHTF.